Following are 27 T cell receptor beta chains from one sample sequenced in a study of control samples from healthy donors and cancer patients. Sequencing was performed with immunoSEQ multiplex PCR; in TCRdb, only in-frame clones are kept and a portion is missing. Among 100,000 to 150,000 clones, roughly 90% were seen once, and the ten largest hold 3.2%. The sequenced sample consisted of blood. The receptors come from a man aged 50-59 years in good health.

This clone was recorded a few times. In DNA form, the CDR3 reads TGTGCCAGCAGCTCCCGACAGGGGGCGTGGGAGACCCAGTACTTC. Residues: CASSSRQGAWETQYF. The chain joins TRBV13 to TRBJ2-5; TRBD1 agrees at 10 bases. CDR1 and CDR2 (germline): PRHDT, FYEKMQ (reference sequence). This CDR3 is 15 amino acids long. The trim removed 4 bases at V and 5 bases at J, leaving 7 bases unmatched.

The chain employs TRBV19 and TRBJ1-2; 9 bases line up with TRBD1. Germline assignment: CDR1 LNHDA and CDR2 SQIVND (reference sequence). The CDR3 has 15 residues. V lost 3 bases to trimming and J lost 6 bases; unmatched junction nucleotides: 8. CDR3 bases: TGTGCCAGTAGTATGTGGGGACAGGGTATTGATGGCTACACCTTC. It codes for CASSMWGQGIDGYTF. The full variable domain, completed using reference TRBV19 and TRBJ1-2, is DGGITQSPKYLFRKEGQNVTLSCEQNLNHDAMYWYRQDPGQGLRLIYYSQIVNDFQKGDIAEGYSVSREKKESFPLTVTSAQKNPTAFYLCASSMWGQGIDGYTFGSGTRLTVV.

The chain has TRBV2 and TRBJ1-3; D possibly corresponds to TRBD1 (5 bases). This CDR3 is 14 amino acids long. The germline CDR1 and CDR2 sequences are SNHLY and FYNNEI. The germline V and J ends were trimmed by 2 bases and 4 bases, with 9 bases remaining between them. The CDR3 reads CASSEQGSGNTIYF. The CDR3 DNA reads as TGTGCCAGCAGTGAACAGGGATCCGGAAACACCATATATTTT.

This clone was observed a single time. This sequence joins TRBV27 and TRBJ1-2; perhaps TRBD1 as D (6 bases). Between the trimmed V and J ends, which lost 6 bases and 2 bases, there was a span of 13 bases. The CDR3 runs 14 residues. Germline V CDR1 and CDR2: MNHEY, SMNVEV (reference sequence). The CDR3 spells CASRRTEANYGYTF. The CDR3 DNA reads TGTGCCAGCAGGCGGACAGAGGCGAACTATGGCTACACCTTC.

V is TRBV6-1 and J is TRBJ2-3; D not certain. Germline V CDR1 and CDR2: MNHNS, SASEGT. Trimming pared 3 bases from V and 2 bases from J, leaving 9 bases between. The CDR3 has 14 residues. In DNA form, the CDR3 reads TGTGCCAGCAGTGACCCTTTTCCCACAGATACGCAGTATTTT. Amino acid sequence: CASSDPFPTDTQYF.

V and J are TRBV27 and TRBJ2-2; possibly TRBD1 for D (5 bases). CDR1 is MNHEY, CDR2 SMNVEV, per germline (reference sequence). Trimming removed 0 bases from V and 0 bases from J, with 14 bases in between. This CDR3 has 18 amino acids. CDR3 nucleotide sequence: TGTGCCAGCAGTTTATCTGTTCGGACAATCGCGAACACCGGGGAGCTGTTTTTT. Its protein is CASSLSVRTIANTGELFF.

The rearrangement uses TRBV1 and TRBJ2-3. TRBV1 is noted as a pseudogene. The CDR3 covers 16 residues. The CDR3 DNA follows: TGCACCAGCAGCTCCCGTTACCGGTGGGGCACAGATACGCAGTATTTT. It encodes CTSSSRYRWGTDTQYF.

The count of this clone is one. The rearrangement joins TRBV3-1 (or the pseudogene TRBV3-2) to TRBJ2-7; D unclear. The CDR3 runs 14 residues. V was trimmed by 1 base and J by 3 bases, leaving 10 bases between them. Germline assignment: CDR1 LGHDT and CDR2 YNNKEL (reference sequence). The CDR3 sequence is CASSQGGRGYEQYF. CDR3 nucleotide sequence: TGTGCCAGCAGCCAAGGAGGAAGAGGCTACGAGCAGTACTTC.

The chain employs TRBV9 and TRBJ2-1, with TRBD2 as a possible D gene (7 bases). Germline V lookup: CDR1 SGDLS, CDR2 YYNGEE. V lost 0 bases and J 9 bases, leaving 13 bases between the germline ends. The CDR3 covers 14 residues. The DNA of the CDR3 is TGTGCCAGCAGCGTAGCGGGGGGCCAGGGTGAGCAGTTCTTC. Translation: CASSVAGGQGEQFF.

V gene TRBV11-2 combines with J gene TRBJ1-2; D remains unclear. Germline V gives CDR1 SGHAT, CDR2 FQNNGV. The CDR3 spans 12 residues. V shed 4 bases and J shed 4 bases, with 7 bases lying between them. The CDR3 DNA reads TGTGCCAGCAGCTCGGAGGCCTATGGCTACACCTTC. It is translated as CASSSEAYGYTF.

V is TRBV7-6 and J is TRBJ1-2, with 8 bases lining up with TRBD1. The CDR3 covers 14 residues. The germline V gene has CDR1 SGHVS and CDR2 FNYEAQ. The V gene end was trimmed by 1 base and the J gene end by 4 bases; junction bases not matched to a gene: 2. CDR3 bases: TGTGCCAGCAGCTTAGACGACAGGGGCTATGGCTACACCTTC. Residues: CASSLDDRGYGYTF.

The rearrangement joins TRBV30 to TRBJ1-2; D ambiguous. The CDR3 sequence is 13 residues long. V shed 4 bases and J shed 7 bases, with 16 bases lying between them. CDR1 and CDR2 from the germline V gene are GTSNPN and SVGIG (reference sequence). For the CDR3, the DNA is TGTGCCTGGACCCTGGACGGGGTCGTTGGCTACACCTTC. Amino acid sequence: CAWTLDGVVGYTF.

This clone was seen only a few times. The chain combines TRBV6-5 with TRBJ1-5; tentatively, D is TRBD1 (5 bases). CDR3 length: 13 residues. V lost 6 bases, J lost 9 bases, and 15 bases lay in between. Germline CDR1 reads MNHEY; CDR2 reads SVGAGI. CDR3 loop: CASSSTEGRPQHF. The CDR3 DNA is TGTGCCAGCAGCTCCACGGAGGGGAGGCCCCAGCATTTT.

The rearrangement joins TRBV5-1 to TRBJ1-6; D remains ambiguous. The germline CDR1 and CDR2 sequences are SGHRS and YFSETQ. V lost 0 bases and J 9 bases, leaving 16 bases between the germline ends. CDR3 length: 16 amino acids. The CDR3 bases are TGCGCCAGCAGCTTGGTTAACAGCCGGAACGGTTCACCCCTCCACTTT. It translates to CASSLVNSRNGSPLHF.

V usage is TRBV27 and J usage is TRBJ1-2, with D possibly matching TRBD1 (6 bases). The length of the CDR3 is 14 residues. V was pared by 8 bases and J by 8 bases, with 21 bases between. The germline gives CDR1 MNHEY, CDR2 SMNVEV (reference sequence). The CDR3 bases are TGTGCCAGCCGAAGGGGGGGCGCTGGGGAAGGCTACACCTTC. As protein: CASRRGGAGEGYTF.

The J gene is TRBJ1-1, the V gene TRBV9; D is possibly TRBD1 (6 bases). Trimming stripped 4 bases from V and 6 bases from J, with 22 bases between. Germline CDR1 is SGDLS and CDR2 is YYNGEE. This CDR3 comprises 16 residues. The CDR3 sequence: CASSPRERGKVAEAFF. CDR3 DNA: TGTGCCAGCAGCCCTCGGGAGAGGGGGAAGGTGGCTGAAGCTTTCTTT.

This clone was observed a single time. CDR3 nucleotides: TGCACCAGCAGCCTGACTGATGGCTGCCCCAATTTAAAGACCCAGTACTTC. This encodes CTSSLTDGCPNLKTQYF. The rearrangement links TRBV1 to TRBJ2-5; the DNA was not compared with TRBD2, the D call given in the table. TRBV1 is shown as a pseudogene. CDR3 length: 17 residues.

The chain carries TRBV9 and TRBJ2-1; TRBD2 agrees at 10 bases. The V gene end was trimmed by 0 bases and the J gene end by 9 bases; junction bases not matched to a gene: 6. Per the germline V gene, CDR1 is SGDLS and CDR2 is YYNGEE. The CDR3 loop spans 15 amino acids. CDR3 DNA sequence: TGTGCCAGCAGCGTAGAAGGGACTAGCGATGGTGAGCAGTTCTTC. Protein: CASSVEGTSDGEQFF.

This chain connects TRBV27 to TRBJ2-7; D remains unclear. The CDR3 sequence is 10 residues long. From germline, CDR1 is MNHEY and CDR2 SMNVEV (reference sequence). The germline V and J ends were trimmed by 8 bases and 3 bases, with 5 bases remaining between them. This CDR3 is CASGIYEQYF. DNA of the CDR3: TGTGCCAGCGGAATCTACGAGCAGTACTTC.

J is TRBJ2-5 and V is TRBV9, with D possibly matching TRBD2 (6 bases). V lost 0 bases, J lost 0 bases, and 12 bases lay in between. The CDR3 contains 16 residues. Germline CDR1 and CDR2: SGDLS and YYNGEE. The CDR3 here is CASSVDGGPYQETQYF. The DNA for the CDR3 is TGTGCCAGCAGCGTAGACGGGGGTCCGTACCAAGAGACCCAGTACTTC.

V usage is TRBV2 and J usage is TRBJ2-3; TRBD2 matches at 11 bases. The CDR3 has 15 residues. J lost 1 base, V lost 5 bases, and 2 bases had no gene match. Germline V lookup: CDR1 SNHLY, CDR2 FYNNEI. The CDR3 region is CASSRLAGRTDTQYF. The CDR3 coding sequence is TGTGCCAGCAGTCGACTAGCGGGACGCACAGATACGCAGTATTTT.

This clone was detected only once. The rearrangement joins TRBV6-4 to TRBJ1-6, with TRBD1 as a possible D gene (6 bases). The V end was cut by 2 bases, the J end by 0 bases, with 14 bases between. Germline-derived CDR1 and CDR2 are MRHNA and SNTAGT. The CDR3 is 18 amino acids. CDR3 region: CASSDREGEGSYNSPLHF. In DNA form, the CDR3 reads TGTGCCAGCAGTGACCGGGAGGGGGAGGGCTCCTATAATTCACCCCTCCACTTT.

The CDR3 sequence: CASRPGQGAGETQYF. CDR3 sequence (DNA): TGTGCCAGCAGACCGGGACAGGGGGCAGGAGAGACCCAGTACTTC. V usage is TRBV27 and J usage is TRBJ2-5, with 12 bases aligning to TRBD1. The V gene end was trimmed by 6 bases and the J gene end by 4 bases; junction bases not matched to a gene: 6. This CDR3 region has 15 residues. From germline, CDR1 is MNHEY and CDR2 SMNVEV (reference sequence).

The gene calls are TRBV30 and TRBJ1-2; 9 nucleotides line up with TRBD1. CDR1 GTSNPN and CDR2 SVGIG come from the germline V gene (reference sequence). V was clipped by 2 bases and J by 4 bases; unmatched bases: 11. The CDR3 is 16 residues long. The CDR3 bases are TGTGCCTGGAGTTATATCGGGGGGACAGGGAGCTATGGCTACACCTTC. The encoded protein is CAWSYIGGTGSYGYTF.

The gene calls are TRBV7-9 and TRBJ1-2, with TRBD1 identical over 10 bases. Germline loops: CDR1 SEHNR, CDR2 FQNEAQ (reference sequence). The CDR3 has 14 residues. Trimming cost V 3 bases and J 7 bases; bases outside gene matches: 5. The DNA of the CDR3 is TGTGCCAGCAGCTTTCGACAGGGGGCGTTTGGCTACACCTTC. This codes for CASSFRQGAFGYTF.

The chain links TRBV20-1 to TRBJ2-7; no clear D. Germline assignment: CDR1 DFQATT and CDR2 SNEGSKA (reference sequence). This CDR3 spans 9 amino acids. The CDR3 sequence: CLPGNEQYF. CDR3 sequence (DNA): TGCCTACCGGGTAACGAGCAGTACTTC.

The V call is TRBV6-5, the J call TRBJ2-7; no clear D. Trimming stripped 5 bases from V and 5 bases from J, with 7 bases between. Germline CDR1 MNHEY, CDR2 SVGAGI. This CDR3 spans 11 amino acids. CDR3 amino acids: CASSKRDEQYF. The DNA for the CDR3 is TGTGCCAGCAGTAAGCGAGACGAGCAGTACTTC.